The clone carrying this T cell receptor beta chain occurred many times. The germline V gene has CDR1 DFQATT and CDR2 SNEGSKA (reference sequence). The ends were cut back, 1 base at V and 6 bases at J, with 13 bases in the middle. This CDR3 comprises 14 residues. Amplified TCR beta CDR3 regions derived from RNA transcripts. A set of HTBI primers served as the primers for a first-round RT-PCR of the TCR CDR3. TCRdb ran MiXCR on the multiplex PCR reads and lists one entry per CDR3 protein. The sample holds about 560,000 distinct CDR3 sequences, over 15% seen once. The sample originates from a study of T cells in Graves' hyperthyroidism and ophthalmopathy. Hyperthyroidism was newly diagnosed in patients aged 18 to 65 (duration under 2 months). Not enrolled were patients with uncontrolled infection, other autoimmune disease, pregnancy or lactation. PBMCs stemmed from less than 13 ml fresh peripheral blood.

V and J are TRBV20-1 and TRBJ2-1, with D unresolved. The TCR was taken from a woman aged 18 to 35 with Graves' hyperthyroidism. The sequenced material came from blood. The CDR3 region has the DNA TGCAGTGCTAGAGGTCCGGGTAGCAGCAATGAGCAGTTCTTC. It yields the protein CSARGPGSSNEQFF.